One T cell receptor (beta chain) is described in this entry. Its antigen is undetermined. Clones were sequenced by immunoSEQ multiplex PCR, and TCRdb holds only the in-frame ones, with some missing. This sample has under 70,000 clones, with 75% to 90% found just once. This specimen comes from a study of T cell responses to AZD1222 COVID-19 vaccine. Findings and caveats of the study: Just a handful of people given AZD1222 tested seropositive at baseline. Two AZD1222 doses significantly raised spike-specific TCR breadth and depth over controls. White British donors predominated, females outnumbered males, and clonal diversity was possibly underestimated. Samples come after the peak T cell response, not at day 14.

The CDR3 consists of 15 residues. Germline V CDR1 and CDR2: SGHTA, FQGNSA. The V and J ends lost 1 base and 0 bases, in that order; junction bases with no gene match: 0. This receptor was identified in an adult in good health. The specimen was peripheral blood, collected on day 0 of AZD1222 vaccination. This chain joins TRBV7-2 and TRBJ2-7; 10 bases are shared with TRBD2. This CDR3 is CASSLGTSGSYEQYF. CDR3 coding DNA: TGTGCCAGCAGCTTAGGGACTAGCGGCTCCTACGAGCAGTACTTC.